Below, 2 T cell receptor beta chains from the same sample are listed, as sequenced in a study of neurological immune-mediated disorders. From the 5' RACE reads, TCRdb called clonotypes with MiXCR, one entry per CDR3 protein. The profile shows more than 50,000 distinct CDR3 sequences, about an eighth of them singletons. The sequencing input was PBMCs. The receptors shown here come from a man in his sixties in good health.

This clonotype came up many times. V usage is TRBV10-3 and J usage is TRBJ2-5; D might be TRBD2 (6 bases). The V end was cut by 2 bases, the J end by 1 base, with 8 bases between. The CDR3 is 14 amino acids. CDR1 is ENHRY, CDR2 SYGVKD, per germline. The CDR3 is CAISERGSQETQYF. For the CDR3, the DNA is TGTGCCATCAGTGAGCGGGGGTCCCAAGAGACCCAGTACTTC.

About this clonotype itself: This may be a read error, as it is one base from a much larger clone. The chain has TRBV27 and TRBJ1-4; D uncertain. CDR1 and CDR2 (germline): MNHEY, SMNVEV (reference sequence). This CDR3 region has 16 residues. The CDR3 bases are TGTTCCAGCAGTGCCTCCACTGGGGTTGGTAATGAAAAACTGTTTTTT. Amino acids: CSSSASTGVGNEKLFF.